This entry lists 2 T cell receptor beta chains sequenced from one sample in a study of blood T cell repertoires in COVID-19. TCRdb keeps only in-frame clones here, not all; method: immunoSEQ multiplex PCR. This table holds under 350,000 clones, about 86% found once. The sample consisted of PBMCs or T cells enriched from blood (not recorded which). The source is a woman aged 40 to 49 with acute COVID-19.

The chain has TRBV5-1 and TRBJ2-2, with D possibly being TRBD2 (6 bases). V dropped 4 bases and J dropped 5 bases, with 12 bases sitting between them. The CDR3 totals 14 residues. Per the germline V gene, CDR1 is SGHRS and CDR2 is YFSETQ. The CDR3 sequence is CASSETRGTGELFF. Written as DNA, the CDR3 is TGCGCCAGCAGCGAGACTAGAGGTACCGGGGAGCTGTTTTTT. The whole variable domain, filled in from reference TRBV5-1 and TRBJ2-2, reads KAGVTQTPRYLIKTRGQQVTLSCSPISGHRSVSWYQQTPGQGLQFLFEYFSETQRNKGNFPGRFSGRQFSNSRSEMNVSTLELGDSALYLCASSETRGTGELFFGEGSRLTVL.

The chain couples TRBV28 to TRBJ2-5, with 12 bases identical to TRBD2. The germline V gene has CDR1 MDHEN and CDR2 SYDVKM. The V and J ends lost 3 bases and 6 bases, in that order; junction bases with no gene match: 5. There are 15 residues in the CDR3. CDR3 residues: CASSFRLAGVQTQYF. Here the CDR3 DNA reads TGTGCCAGCAGTTTCCGACTAGCGGGAGTACAGACCCAGTACTTC.